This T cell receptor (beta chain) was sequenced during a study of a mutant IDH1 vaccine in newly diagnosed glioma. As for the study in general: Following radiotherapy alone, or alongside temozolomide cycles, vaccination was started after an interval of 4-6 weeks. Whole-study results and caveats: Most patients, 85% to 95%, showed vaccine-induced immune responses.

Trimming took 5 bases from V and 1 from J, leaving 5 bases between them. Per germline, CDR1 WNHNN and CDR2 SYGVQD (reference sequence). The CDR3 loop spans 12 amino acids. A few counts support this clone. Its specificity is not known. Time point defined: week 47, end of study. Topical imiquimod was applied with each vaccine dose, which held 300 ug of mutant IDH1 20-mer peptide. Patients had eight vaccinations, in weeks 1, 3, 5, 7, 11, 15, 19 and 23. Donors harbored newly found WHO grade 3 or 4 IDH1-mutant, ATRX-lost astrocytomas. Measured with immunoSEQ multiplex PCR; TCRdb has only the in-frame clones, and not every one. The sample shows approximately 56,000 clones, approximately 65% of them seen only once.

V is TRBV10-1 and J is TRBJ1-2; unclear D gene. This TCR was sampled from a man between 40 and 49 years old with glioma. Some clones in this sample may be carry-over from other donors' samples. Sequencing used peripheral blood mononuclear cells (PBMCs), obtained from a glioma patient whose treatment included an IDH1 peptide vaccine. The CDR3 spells CASSPDNYGYTF. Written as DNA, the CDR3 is TGCGCCAGCAGTCCGGATAACTATGGCTACACCTTC.